This TCR beta chain was retrieved from a study of T-cell memory formation after mild COVID-19. From the 5' RACE reads, TCRdb called clonotypes with MiXCR, one entry per CDR3 protein. The profile shows 150,000 to 200,000 distinct CDR3 sequences, roughly 10% of them singletons. Findings and caveats of the study: Several responding clones turned up in pre-infection memory, indicating that cross-reactive memory may have taken part. Contracting CD4+ clones were located mainly in CM and EM, and CD8+ clones in EMRA. Clones shrinking between day 15 and 85 showed a balanced CD4/CD8 split, and those that grew later tilted toward CD4+.

Trimming took 0 bases from V and 2 from J; bases not matched to a gene: 4. Germline lookup yields CDR1 DFQATT and CDR2 SNEGSKA (reference sequence). This CDR3 comprises 15 residues. About this clonotype itself: The target antigen is unknown.

The chain uses TRBV20-1 and TRBJ1-1; TRBD1 matches at 9 bases. Source material: PBMCs or a T cell subset sorted from them (not recorded which). The clonotype was recovered from a man younger than 35 who had mild COVID-19 (a few samples of this study predate the infection). Cell type and time point are not known. Here the CDR3 DNA reads TGCAGTGCTAGAGATTGGGACAGGGTCAACACTGAAGCTTTCTTT. This sequence encodes CSARDWDRVNTEAFF.